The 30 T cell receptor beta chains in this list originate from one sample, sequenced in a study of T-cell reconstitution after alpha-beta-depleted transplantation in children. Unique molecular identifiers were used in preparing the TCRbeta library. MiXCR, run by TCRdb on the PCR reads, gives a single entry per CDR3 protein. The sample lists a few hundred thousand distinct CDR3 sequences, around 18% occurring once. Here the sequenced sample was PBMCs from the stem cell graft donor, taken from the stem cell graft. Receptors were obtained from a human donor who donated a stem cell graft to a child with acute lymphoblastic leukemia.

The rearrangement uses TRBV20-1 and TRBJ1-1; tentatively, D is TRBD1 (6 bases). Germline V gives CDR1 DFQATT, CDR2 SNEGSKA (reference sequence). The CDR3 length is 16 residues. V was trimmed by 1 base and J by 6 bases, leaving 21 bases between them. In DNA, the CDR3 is TGCAGTGCTAGAGTGGGTCGACAGGCCCGAGGCGCTGAAGCTTTCTTT. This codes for CSARVGRQARGAEAFF.

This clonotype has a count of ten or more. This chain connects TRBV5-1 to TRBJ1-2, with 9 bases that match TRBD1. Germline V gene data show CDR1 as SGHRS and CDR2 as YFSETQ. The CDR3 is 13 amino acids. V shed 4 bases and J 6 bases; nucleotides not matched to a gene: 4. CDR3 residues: CASSATGGDGYTF. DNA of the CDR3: TGCGCCAGCAGCGCCACAGGGGGCGATGGCTACACCTTC.

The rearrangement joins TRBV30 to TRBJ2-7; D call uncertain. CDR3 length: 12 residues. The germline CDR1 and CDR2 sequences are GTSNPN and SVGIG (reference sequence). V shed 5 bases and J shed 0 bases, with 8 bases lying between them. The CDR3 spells CAWLTNSYEQYF. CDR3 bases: TGTGCCTGGTTGACAAACTCCTACGAGCAGTACTTC.

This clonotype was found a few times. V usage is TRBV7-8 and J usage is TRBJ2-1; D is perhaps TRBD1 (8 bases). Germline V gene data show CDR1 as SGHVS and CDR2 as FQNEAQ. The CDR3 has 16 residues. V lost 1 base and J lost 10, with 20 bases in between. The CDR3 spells CASSLGGGGRGREQFF. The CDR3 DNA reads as TGTGCCAGCAGCTTAGGGGGGGGAGGCAGGGGGCGCGAGCAGTTCTTC.

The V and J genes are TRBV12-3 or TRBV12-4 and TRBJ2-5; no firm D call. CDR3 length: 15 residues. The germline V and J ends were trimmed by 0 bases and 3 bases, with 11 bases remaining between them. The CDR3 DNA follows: TGTGCCAGCAGTTTAGCGTCGGGTCTGGAAGAGACCCAGTACTTC. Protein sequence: CASSLASGLEETQYF.

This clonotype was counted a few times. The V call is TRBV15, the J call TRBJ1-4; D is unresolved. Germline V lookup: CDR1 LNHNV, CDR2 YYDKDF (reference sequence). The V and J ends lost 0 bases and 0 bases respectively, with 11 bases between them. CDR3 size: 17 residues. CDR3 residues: CATSRDLGSATNEKLFF. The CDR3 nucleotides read TGTGCCACCAGCAGAGATCTAGGGAGTGCAACTAATGAAAAACTGTTTTTT.

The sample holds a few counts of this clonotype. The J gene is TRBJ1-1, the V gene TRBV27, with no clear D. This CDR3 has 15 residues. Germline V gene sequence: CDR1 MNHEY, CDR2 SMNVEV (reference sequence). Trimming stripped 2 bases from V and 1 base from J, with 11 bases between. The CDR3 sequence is CASSLSGRQNTEAFF. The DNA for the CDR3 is TGTGCCAGCAGTTTAAGTGGCAGGCAGAACACTGAAGCTTTCTTT.

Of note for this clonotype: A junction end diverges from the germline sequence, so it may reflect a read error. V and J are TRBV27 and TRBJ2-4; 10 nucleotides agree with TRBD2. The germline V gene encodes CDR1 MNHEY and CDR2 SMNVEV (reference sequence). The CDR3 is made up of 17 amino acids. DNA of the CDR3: TGTGCCAGCAGGGGGGTACTAGCGGGGCTAGCCAAAAACAGTCAGTACTTC. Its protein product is CASRGVLAGLAKNSQYF.

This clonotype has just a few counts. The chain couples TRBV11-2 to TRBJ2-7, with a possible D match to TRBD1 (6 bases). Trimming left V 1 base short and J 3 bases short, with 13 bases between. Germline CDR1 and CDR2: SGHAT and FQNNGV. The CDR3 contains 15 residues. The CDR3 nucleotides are TGTGCCAGCAGCTTAGCAGGGGCGCGGCTCTACGAGCAGTACTTC. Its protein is CASSLAGARLYEQYF.

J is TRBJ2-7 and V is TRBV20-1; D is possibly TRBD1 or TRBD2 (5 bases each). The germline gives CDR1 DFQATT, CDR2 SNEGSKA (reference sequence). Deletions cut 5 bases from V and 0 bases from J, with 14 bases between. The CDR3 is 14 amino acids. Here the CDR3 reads CSAETRDGSYEQYF. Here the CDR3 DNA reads TGCAGTGCTGAAACCCGGGACGGCTCCTACGAGCAGTACTTC.

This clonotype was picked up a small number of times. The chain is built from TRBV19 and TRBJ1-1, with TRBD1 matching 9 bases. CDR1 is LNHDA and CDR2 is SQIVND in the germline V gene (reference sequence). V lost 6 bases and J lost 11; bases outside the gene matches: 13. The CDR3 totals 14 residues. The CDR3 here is CASSVNRDRAMAFF. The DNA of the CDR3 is TGTGCCAGTAGCGTTAACCGGGACAGGGCTATGGCTTTCTTT. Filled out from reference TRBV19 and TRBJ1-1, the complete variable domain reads DGGITQSPKYLFRKEGQNVTLSCEQNLNHDAMYWYRQDPGQGLRLIYYSQIVNDFQKGDIAEGYSVSREKKESFPLTVTSAQKNPTAFYLCASSVNRDRAMAFFGQGTRLTVV.

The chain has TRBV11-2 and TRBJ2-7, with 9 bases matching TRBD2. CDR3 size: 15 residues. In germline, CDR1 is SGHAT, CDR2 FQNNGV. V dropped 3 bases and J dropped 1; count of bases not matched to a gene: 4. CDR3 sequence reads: CASSFSGSLSYEQYF. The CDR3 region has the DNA TGTGCCAGCAGCTTTAGCGGGAGTTTATCCTACGAGCAGTACTTC.

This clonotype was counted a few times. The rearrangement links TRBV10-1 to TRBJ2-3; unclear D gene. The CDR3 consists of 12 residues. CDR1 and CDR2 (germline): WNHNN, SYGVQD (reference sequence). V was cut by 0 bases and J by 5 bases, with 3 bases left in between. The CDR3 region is CASSESGDTQYF. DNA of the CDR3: TGCGCCAGCAGTGAGTCAGGAGATACGCAGTATTTT.

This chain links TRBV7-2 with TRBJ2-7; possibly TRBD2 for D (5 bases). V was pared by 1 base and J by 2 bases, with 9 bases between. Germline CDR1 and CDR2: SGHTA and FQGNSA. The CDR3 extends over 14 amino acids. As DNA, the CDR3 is TGTGCCAGCAGCTTAGTAGCGCCTGCCTACGAGCAGTACTTC. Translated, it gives CASSLVAPAYEQYF.

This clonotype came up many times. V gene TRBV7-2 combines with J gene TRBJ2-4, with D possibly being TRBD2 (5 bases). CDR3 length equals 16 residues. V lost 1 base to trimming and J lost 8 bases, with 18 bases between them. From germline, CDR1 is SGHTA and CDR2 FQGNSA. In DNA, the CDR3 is TGTGCCAGCAGCTTAGGAGGGCTCTGGGTTACGGACATTCAGTACTTC. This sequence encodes CASSLGGLWVTDIQYF.

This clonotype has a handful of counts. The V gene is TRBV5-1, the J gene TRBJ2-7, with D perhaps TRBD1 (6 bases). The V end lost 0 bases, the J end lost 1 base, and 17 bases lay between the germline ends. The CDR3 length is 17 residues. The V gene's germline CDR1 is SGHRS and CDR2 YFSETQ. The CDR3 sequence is CASSLALSRGNSYEQYF. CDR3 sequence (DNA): TGCGCCAGCAGCTTGGCCCTAAGCAGGGGAAATTCCTACGAGCAGTACTTC.

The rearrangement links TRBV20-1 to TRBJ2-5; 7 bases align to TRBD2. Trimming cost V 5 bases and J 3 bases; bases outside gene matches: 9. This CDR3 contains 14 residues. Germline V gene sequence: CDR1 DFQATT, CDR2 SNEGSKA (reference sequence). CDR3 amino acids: CSAPSRLAEETQYF. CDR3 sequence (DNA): TGCAGTGCTCCTTCGAGGCTAGCGGAAGAGACCCAGTACTTC.

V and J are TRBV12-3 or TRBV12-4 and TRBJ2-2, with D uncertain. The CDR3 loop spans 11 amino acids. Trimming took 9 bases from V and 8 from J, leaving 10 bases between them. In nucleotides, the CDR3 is TGTGCCAGTATCCTGCGGGGGGAGCTGTTTTTT. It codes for CASILRGELFF.

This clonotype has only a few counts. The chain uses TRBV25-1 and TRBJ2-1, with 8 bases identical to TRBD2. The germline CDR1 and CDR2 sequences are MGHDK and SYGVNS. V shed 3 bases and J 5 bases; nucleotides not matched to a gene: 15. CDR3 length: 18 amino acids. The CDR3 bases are TGTGCCAGCAGTGATTCCGGGAGGGGAGCGAGGGTAGACAATGAGCAGTTCTTC. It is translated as CASSDSGRGARVDNEQFF. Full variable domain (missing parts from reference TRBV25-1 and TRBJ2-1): EADIYQTPRYLVIGTGKKITLECSQTMGHDKMYWYQQDPGMELHLIHYSYGVNSTEKGDLSSESTVSRIRTEHFPLTLESARPSHTSQYLCASSDSGRGARVDNEQFFGPGTRLTVL.

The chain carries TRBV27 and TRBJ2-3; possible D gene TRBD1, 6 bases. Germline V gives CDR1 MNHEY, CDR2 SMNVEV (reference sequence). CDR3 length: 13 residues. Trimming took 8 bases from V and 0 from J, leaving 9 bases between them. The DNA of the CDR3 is TGTGCCAGCGGAGGACAGAGCACAGATACGCAGTATTTT. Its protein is CASGGQSTDTQYF.

CDR3 nucleotide sequence: TGCGCCAGCAGCGGCGCCGGGACAGGGGTTGGGAATACGCAGTATTTT. It specifies CASSGAGTGVGNTQYF. The chain joins TRBV5-1 to TRBJ2-3, with TRBD1 matching over 10 bases. Germline V gene lookup returns CDR1 SGHRS and CDR2 YFSETQ. The J segment lost 7 bases and the V segment lost 4 bases, leaving 12 bases of the junction unmatched. The CDR3 is 16 amino acids.

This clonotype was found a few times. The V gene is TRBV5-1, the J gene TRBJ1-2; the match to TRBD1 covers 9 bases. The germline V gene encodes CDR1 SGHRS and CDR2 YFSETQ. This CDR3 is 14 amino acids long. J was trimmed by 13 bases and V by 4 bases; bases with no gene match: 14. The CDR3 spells CASSPGDRAIRLTF. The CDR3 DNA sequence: TGCGCCAGCAGCCCGGGGGACAGGGCGATCCGCCTCACCTTC.

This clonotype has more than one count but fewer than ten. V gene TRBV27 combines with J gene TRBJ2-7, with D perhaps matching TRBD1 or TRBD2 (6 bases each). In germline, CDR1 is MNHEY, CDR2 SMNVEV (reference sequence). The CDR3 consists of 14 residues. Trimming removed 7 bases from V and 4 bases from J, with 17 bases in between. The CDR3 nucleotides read TGTGCCAGCATGCTCTTCGGGGGCCCTTACGAGCAGTACTTC. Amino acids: CASMLFGGPYEQYF.

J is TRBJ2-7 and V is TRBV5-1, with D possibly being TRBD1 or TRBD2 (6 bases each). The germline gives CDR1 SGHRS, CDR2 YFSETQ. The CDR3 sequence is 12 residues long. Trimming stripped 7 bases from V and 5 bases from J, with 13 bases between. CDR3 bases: TGCGCCAGCTCAGGGGCGGGGAACGAGCAGTACTTC. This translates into CASSGAGNEQYF.

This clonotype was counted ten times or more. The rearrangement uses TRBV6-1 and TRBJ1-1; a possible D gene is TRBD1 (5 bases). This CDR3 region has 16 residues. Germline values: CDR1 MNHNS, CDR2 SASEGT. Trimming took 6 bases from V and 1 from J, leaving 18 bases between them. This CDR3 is CASSSLRDRENTEAFF. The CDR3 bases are TGTGCCAGCAGCTCCCTCCGGGACCGAGAGAACACTGAAGCTTTCTTT.

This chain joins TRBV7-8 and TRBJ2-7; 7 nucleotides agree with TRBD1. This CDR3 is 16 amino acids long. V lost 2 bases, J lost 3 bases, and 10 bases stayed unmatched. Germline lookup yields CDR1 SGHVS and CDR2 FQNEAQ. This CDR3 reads CASSLIRFGTDYEQYF. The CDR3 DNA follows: TGTGCCAGCAGCTTAATCCGATTCGGGACAGACTACGAGCAGTACTTC. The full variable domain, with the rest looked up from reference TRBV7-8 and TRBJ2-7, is GAGVSQSPRYKVAKRGQDVALRCDPISGHVSLFWYQQALGQGPEFLTYFQNEAQLDKSGLPSDRFFAERPEGSVSTLKIQRTQQEDSAVYLCASSLIRFGTDYEQYFGPGTRLTVT.

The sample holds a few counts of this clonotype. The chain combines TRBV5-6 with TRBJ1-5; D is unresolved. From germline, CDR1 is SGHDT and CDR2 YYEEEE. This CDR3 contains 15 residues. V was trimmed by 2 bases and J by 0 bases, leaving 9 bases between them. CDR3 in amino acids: CASSFGEHSNQPQHF. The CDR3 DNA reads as TGTGCCAGCAGCTTCGGCGAGCATAGCAATCAGCCCCAGCATTTT. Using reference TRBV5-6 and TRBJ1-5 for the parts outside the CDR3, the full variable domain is DAGVTQSPTHLIKTRGQQVTLRCSPKSGHDTVSWYQQALGQGPQFIFQYYEEEERQRGNFPDRFSGHQFPNYSSELNVNALLLGDSALYLCASSFGEHSNQPQHFGDGTRLSIL.

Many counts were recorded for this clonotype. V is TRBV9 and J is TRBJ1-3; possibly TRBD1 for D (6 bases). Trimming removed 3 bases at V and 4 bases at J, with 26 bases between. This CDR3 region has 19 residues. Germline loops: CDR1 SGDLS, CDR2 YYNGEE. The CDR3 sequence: CASSATLIGWGRRGNTIYF. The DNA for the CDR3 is TGTGCCAGCAGCGCGACCCTCATCGGTTGGGGGCGAAGGGGAAACACCATATATTTT.

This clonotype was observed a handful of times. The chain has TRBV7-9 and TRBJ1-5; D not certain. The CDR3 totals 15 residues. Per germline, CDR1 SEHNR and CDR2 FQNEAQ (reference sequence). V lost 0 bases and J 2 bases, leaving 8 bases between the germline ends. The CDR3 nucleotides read TGTGCCAGCAGCTTAGCGAGGGTAGGCAATCAGCCCCAGCATTTT. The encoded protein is CASSLARVGNQPQHF.

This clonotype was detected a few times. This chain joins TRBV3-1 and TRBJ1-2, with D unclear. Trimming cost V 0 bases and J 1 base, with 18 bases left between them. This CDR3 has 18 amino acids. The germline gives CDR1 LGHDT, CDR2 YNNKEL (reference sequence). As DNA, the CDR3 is TGTGCCAGCAGCCAAGAAGGTTTTCTGGATTGGCTTAACTATGGCTACACCTTC. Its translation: CASSQEGFLDWLNYGYTF.